This T cell receptor (beta chain) was profiled in a study of blood T cell repertoires in COVID-19. The wider study: Acute-phase and convalescent COVID-19 samples originated in the United States, Italy and Spain. T cells, B-cell-depleted T cells, or PBMCs provided the cDNA or gDNA that served as material.

The V gene's germline CDR1 is SGHAT and CDR2 FQNNGV. The CDR3 runs 16 residues. V dropped 5 bases and J dropped 5; count of bases not matched to a gene: 11. Original methodology: Reference gene primer amplification gave estimated nucleated cell counts. Using immunoSEQ multiplex PCR, the repertoire was profiled, and TCRdb retains in-frame clones only, with some absent. V, J and clone size reflect that table, while D and trimming were determined from the DNA. The sample shows roughly 59,000 clones, 70% to 85% of them seen only once. The receptor was derived from an older man with acute or convalescent COVID-19. Sequencing was done on a sample of peripheral blood. The chain recombines TRBV11-2 with TRBJ2-5, with TRBD2 matching over 10 bases. The CDR3 sequence is CASSPSAGGPSETQYF. CDR3 coding DNA: TGTGCCAGCAGCCCATCAGCGGGAGGGCCCTCGGAGACCCAGTACTTC. Full variable domain (remainder filled in from reference TRBV11-2 and TRBJ2-5): EAGVAQSPRYKIIEKRQSVAFWCNPISGHATLYWYQQILGQGPKLLIQFQNNGVVDDSQLPKDRFSAERLKGVDSTLKIQPAKLEDSAVYLCASSPSAGGPSETQYFGPGTRLLVL.